One sample yielded the 21 T cell receptor beta chains listed below, sequenced in a study of beta chain features in type 1 diabetes. Expressed TCRB transcripts got sequenced, as all isolated RNA was reverse transcribed. The repertoire was sequenced with immunoSEQ multiplex PCR; TCRdb's copy has only in-frame clones and lacks some. The repertoire includes 250,000 to 350,000 clones, 12% to 15% of them detected once, and roughly 7% sits in the top ten. The sample was central memory CD4+ T cells from blood. These receptors came from a man aged 30 to 45 in good health.

The rearrangement uses TRBV5-6 and TRBJ1-5; perhaps TRBD1 as D (5 bases). This CDR3 region has 15 residues. The V and J ends lost 3 bases and 8 bases respectively, with 18 bases between them. Germline V gene lookup returns CDR1 SGHDT and CDR2 YYEEEE. The CDR3 DNA is TGTGCCAGCAGCTCGGGGACCGCCCAGTGGGAGCCCCAGCATTTT. Translated, it gives CASSSGTAQWEPQHF.

This clone was seen a few times. The chain is built from TRBV7-9 and TRBJ1-5; tentatively, D is TRBD1 (5 bases). Germline V gene lookup returns CDR1 SEHNR and CDR2 FQNEAQ (reference sequence). Between the trimmed V and J ends, which lost 5 bases and 4 bases, there was a span of 15 bases. CDR3 length: 15 amino acids. CDR3 nucleotide sequence: TGTGCCAGCAGCGCCCCAGGGTCCGGGAATCAGCCCCAGCATTTT. It translates to CASSAPGSGNQPQHF.

Only a few counts were recorded for this clone. V and J are TRBV9 and TRBJ2-7; 12 positions agree with TRBD2. The germline gives CDR1 SGDLS, CDR2 YYNGEE. V was pared by 3 bases and J by 5 bases, with 6 bases of the junction left unmatched. The CDR3 totals 15 residues. CDR3 region: CASSALAGGRNEQYF. The CDR3 DNA follows: TGTGCCAGCAGCGCACTAGCGGGGGGCCGGAACGAGCAGTACTTC.

This clone occurred a few times. The chain combines TRBV19 with TRBJ1-2; no clear D. The CDR3 runs 13 residues. Trimming removed 6 bases at V and 7 bases at J, with 15 bases between. The germline gives CDR1 LNHDA, CDR2 SQIVND (reference sequence). CDR3 protein: CASSGVSRGGYTF. The CDR3 region has the DNA TGTGCCAGTAGCGGAGTCTCTCGCGGTGGCTACACCTTC.

The gene calls are TRBV11-2 and TRBJ1-1; a weak D match, TRBD1 (5 bases). V was trimmed by 1 base and J by 1 base, leaving 10 bases between them. Germline CDR1 reads SGHAT; CDR2 reads FQNNGV. The CDR3 is 15 amino acids. The CDR3 loop is CASSLVWGRNTEAFF. The CDR3 DNA reads TGTGCCAGCAGCTTAGTATGGGGACGGAACACTGAAGCTTTCTTT.

The rearrangement uses TRBV5-4 and TRBJ2-1; 8 nucleotides line up with TRBD2. With 4 bases clipped from V and 4 bases from J, the junction kept 13 bases outside the gene matches. The germline CDR1 and CDR2 sequences are SGHNT and YYREEE (reference sequence). The CDR3 has 17 amino acids. Here the CDR3 reads CASSTARTRGGYNEQFF. The CDR3 DNA reads as TGTGCCAGCAGCACTGCCCGTACCCGGGGGGGGTACAATGAGCAGTTCTTC.

In its sample, this clone was seen a few times. The V gene is TRBV4-3, the J gene TRBJ2-2, with D tentatively TRBD1 (6 bases). This CDR3 region has 15 residues. Trimming removed 2 bases from V and 3 bases from J, with 10 bases in between. CDR1 LGHNA and CDR2 YSLEER come from the germline V gene. CDR3: CASSQQGFDTGELFF. CDR3 sequence (DNA): TGCGCCAGCAGCCAACAGGGGTTCGACACCGGGGAGCTGTTTTTT.

This clone was seen ten or more times. V usage is TRBV18 and J usage is TRBJ2-7, with 8 bases matching TRBD1. The V gene end was trimmed by 6 bases and the J gene end by 7 bases; junction bases not matched to a gene: 11. This CDR3 comprises 14 residues. In germline, CDR1 is KGHSH, CDR2 LQKENI. CDR3 coding DNA: TGTGCCAGCTCCGGGAGACAGGGGTCGGCAGAGCAGTACTTC. Protein: CASSGRQGSAEQYF.

The chain recombines TRBV29-1 with TRBJ1-5, with TRBD1 as a possible D gene (6 bases). This CDR3 contains 14 residues. Trimming cost V 4 bases and J 1 base, with 11 bases left between them. The germline CDR1 and CDR2 sequences are SQVTM and ANQGSEA. CDR3 amino acids: CSVVEGGSNQPQHF. The DNA for the CDR3 is TGCAGCGTTGTGGAGGGGGGGAGCAATCAGCCCCAGCATTTT. The full variable domain, completed using reference TRBV29-1 and TRBJ1-5, is SAVISQKPSRDICQRGTSLTIQCQVDSQVTMMFWYRQQPGQSLTLIATANQGSEATYESGFVIDKFPISRPNLTFSTLTVSNMSPEDSSIYLCSVVEGGSNQPQHFGDGTRLSIL.

The table lists this clone with a few counts. The chain uses TRBV19 and TRBJ1-1; tentative D call: TRBD1 (5 bases). Germline V gene sequence: CDR1 LNHDA, CDR2 SQIVND (reference sequence). This CDR3 has 13 residues. V was clipped by 6 bases and J by 6 bases, with 14 bases between them. The CDR3: CASSDYQGSEAFF. The CDR3 DNA reads TGTGCCAGTAGCGACTATCAGGGCTCTGAAGCTTTCTTT.

This clone was found a few times. The genes are TRBV7-2 and TRBJ1-2; a possible D gene is TRBD1 (5 bases). The V end was cut by 5 bases, the J end by 4 bases, with 23 bases between. There are 17 residues in the CDR3. Germline CDR1 is SGHTA and CDR2 is FQGNSA. The DNA for the CDR3 is TGTGCCAGCAGCGACCAAAAGGGACGGATGATACCCTATGGCTACACCTTC. It yields the protein CASSDQKGRMIPYGYTF.

In this sample, this clone turned up a few times. This rearrangement joins TRBV6-6 to TRBJ2-7; D remains unclear. CDR1 MNHNY and CDR2 SVGAGI come from the germline V gene (reference sequence). This CDR3 comprises 14 residues. V was shortened by 5 bases and J by 0 bases, with 11 bases between the two germline ends. Here the CDR3 reads CASSRAESSYEQYV. Here the CDR3 DNA reads TGTGCCAGCAGTAGGGCCGAGAGCTCCTACGAGCAGTACGTC.

A few counts support this clone. An end of the junction does not agree with germline; a read error may underlie this. V gene TRBV10-3 combines with J gene TRBJ1-1; 7 nucleotides line up with TRBD1. This CDR3 contains 13 residues. The germline CDR1 and CDR2 sequences are ENHRY and SYGVKD. The CDR3 coding sequence is TGTGCCAGCAGTTACACACAGGGGCTGGGAGCTTTCTTT. It yields the protein CASSYTQGLGAFF.

This clone was recorded many times. The J gene is TRBJ2-1, the V gene TRBV29-1; D may be TRBD1 or TRBD2 (5 bases each). CDR1 SQVTM and CDR2 ANQGSEA come from the germline V gene. Trimming stripped 1 base from V and 8 bases from J, with 12 bases between. This CDR3 has 13 residues. The CDR3 sequence: CSVEVGAGDEQFF. CDR3 DNA sequence: TGCAGCGTTGAAGTTGGGGCCGGGGATGAGCAGTTCTTC.

The CDR3 DNA is TGTGCCAGTAGTATCTCAGGGGGGAGCAATCAGCCCCAGCATTTT. Translated, it gives CASSISGGSNQPQHF. This chain connects TRBV19 to TRBJ1-5; 7 bases align to TRBD1. The CDR3 is made up of 15 amino acids. V was clipped by 3 bases and J by 1 base; unmatched bases: 3. The germline V gene has CDR1 LNHDA and CDR2 SQIVND (reference sequence).

The rearrangement joins TRBV5-4 to TRBJ1-2, with TRBD1 as a possible D gene (6 bases). CDR1 is SGHNT, CDR2 YYREEE, per germline (reference sequence). This CDR3 is built from 15 residues. Trimming stripped 4 bases from V and 8 bases from J, with 21 bases between. This chain's CDR3 is CASSPRGAGGVGYTF. DNA for the CDR3: TGTGCCAGCAGCCCGCGGGGGGCCGGGGGTGTAGGCTACACCTTC.

This clone was detected a few times. CDR3 protein: CASSGLDGGKGETQYF. DNA for the CDR3: TGTGCCAGCAGCGGACTGGACGGGGGAAAAGGGGAGACCCAGTACTTC. This chain connects TRBV9 to TRBJ2-5, with TRBD2 as a possible D gene (6 bases). Between the trimmed V and J ends, which lost 3 bases and 5 bases, there was a span of 20 bases. This CDR3 has 16 amino acids. Germline CDR1 SGDLS, CDR2 YYNGEE.

V gene TRBV7-2 combines with J gene TRBJ2-1; 8 bases fit TRBD2. Germline trimming cut 5 bases from V and 0 bases from J; bases unmatched to any gene: 3. CDR1 SGHTA and CDR2 FQGNSA come from the germline V gene. The CDR3 extends over 15 amino acids. As DNA, the CDR3 is TGTGCCAGCAGCGAAGGGACTAGCTCCTACAATGAGCAGTTCTTC. Protein sequence: CASSEGTSSYNEQFF.

This clone was detected a few times. The chain carries TRBV7-8 and TRBJ2-7, with D possibly matching TRBD2 (6 bases). Trimming pared 5 bases from V and 2 bases from J, leaving 19 bases between. The CDR3 is made up of 16 amino acids. Germline lookup yields CDR1 SGHVS and CDR2 FQNEAQ. The CDR3 loop reads CASSSQINGGAYEQYF. DNA for the CDR3: TGTGCCAGCAGCAGCCAAATTAACGGGGGTGCCTACGAGCAGTACTTC. The entire variable domain, with the rest obtained from reference TRBV7-8 and TRBJ2-7, is as follows: GAGVSQSPRYKVAKRGQDVALRCDPISGHVSLFWYQQALGQGPEFLTYFQNEAQLDKSGLPSDRFFAERPEGSVSTLKIQRTQQEDSAVYLCASSSQINGGAYEQYFGPGTRLTVT.

The J gene is TRBJ2-2, the V gene TRBV19; D is unresolved. Germline CDR1 LNHDA, CDR2 SQIVND (reference sequence). The CDR3 is 12 residues long. The germline V and J ends were trimmed by 7 bases and 6 bases, with 9 bases remaining between them. The CDR3 reads CASTPGAGELFF. CDR3 nucleotides: TGTGCCAGTACCCCTGGCGCCGGGGAGCTGTTTTTT. The whole variable domain, remainder taken from reference TRBV19 and TRBJ2-2, is DGGITQSPKYLFRKEGQNVTLSCEQNLNHDAMYWYRQDPGQGLRLIYYSQIVNDFQKGDIAEGYSVSREKKESFPLTVTSAQKNPTAFYLCASTPGAGELFFGEGSRLTVL.

J is TRBJ2-7 and V is TRBV11-2, with D unresolved. Trimming shortened V by 5 bases and J by 2 bases, and 13 bases separated the two germline ends. This CDR3 is 14 amino acids long. The germline gives CDR1 SGHAT, CDR2 FQNNGV. DNA for the CDR3: TGTGCCAGCAGCCGATTGGGAAGGCCCTACGAGCAGTACTTC. Its protein product is CASSRLGRPYEQYF.